These 16 T cell receptor beta chains came from one sample sequenced in a study of blood T cell repertoires in COVID-19. TCRdb's copy holds only in-frame clones and misses some; the assay was immunoSEQ multiplex PCR. The sample contains around 64,000 clones, 86% of which appear only once. Material: peripheral blood. These receptors originate from a man aged 45-65 years with active COVID-19.

This clone was seen a single time. J is TRBJ2-3 and V is TRBV5-6; D not resolved. V lost 4 bases and J 2 bases, leaving 14 bases between the germline ends. The germline V gene has CDR1 SGHDT and CDR2 YYEEEE. This CDR3 comprises 15 residues. The CDR3, as DNA: TGTGCCAGCAGCCCAAACTACGCCCTCACAGATACGCAGTATTTT. It codes for CASSPNYALTDTQYF.

This clone was found once. The rearrangement uses TRBV9 and TRBJ2-1; tentatively, D is TRBD1 (6 bases). Germline V gene lookup returns CDR1 SGDLS and CDR2 YYNGEE. The CDR3 covers 15 residues. Trimming shortened V by 4 bases and J by 6 bases, and 17 bases separated the two germline ends. The chain's CDR3 is CASSPTTGLGNEQFF. CDR3 sequence (DNA): TGTGCCAGCAGCCCAACGACAGGATTGGGCAATGAGCAGTTCTTC.

The chain has TRBV19 and TRBJ1-5, with 7 positions matching TRBD1. Trimming took 3 bases from V and 4 from J; bases not matched to a gene: 9. The CDR3 is made up of 16 amino acids. Germline V gene sequence: CDR1 LNHDA, CDR2 SQIVND (reference sequence). The CDR3 loop is CASSMRGGQENQPQHF. Written as DNA, the CDR3 is TGTGCCAGTAGTATGAGGGGCGGACAGGAAAATCAGCCCCAGCATTTT.

This chain uses TRBV5-1 with TRBJ1-2, with D possibly being TRBD1 (5 bases). V lost 0 bases and J lost 2, with 5 bases in between. The germline CDR1 and CDR2 sequences are SGHRS and YFSETQ. There are 13 residues in the CDR3. The DNA for the CDR3 is TGCGCCAGCAGCTTGGGACAGAACTATGGCTACACCTTC. Translated: CASSLGQNYGYTF.

J is TRBJ2-5 and V is TRBV20-1; unclear D gene. CDR3 size: 11 residues. Per the germline V gene, CDR1 is DFQATT and CDR2 is SNEGSKA (reference sequence). The V end was cut by 3 bases, the J end by 2 bases, with 4 bases between. This CDR3 is CSASRQETQYF. Written as DNA, the CDR3 is TGCAGTGCTAGTCGTCAAGAGACCCAGTACTTC.

This chain uses TRBV5-1 with TRBJ1-1, with D uncertain. Trimming took 7 bases from V and 1 from J, leaving 17 bases between them. CDR1 is SGHRS and CDR2 is YFSETQ in the germline V gene. This CDR3 is 15 amino acids long. Written as DNA, the CDR3 is TGCGCCAGCGCCCCGATGACGGACTGGAACACTGAAGCTTTCTTT. Its protein product is CASAPMTDWNTEAFF. Using reference TRBV5-1 and TRBJ1-1 for the parts outside the CDR3, the full variable domain is KAGVTQTPRYLIKTRGQQVTLSCSPISGHRSVSWYQQTPGQGLQFLFEYFSETQRNKGNFPGRFSGRQFSNSRSEMNVSTLELGDSALYLCASAPMTDWNTEAFFGQGTRLTVV.

This rearrangement joins TRBV19 to TRBJ2-2; 8 nucleotides line up with TRBD1. Looked up from germline, CDR1 is LNHDA and CDR2 is SQIVND (reference sequence). V shed 6 bases, J shed 4 bases, and the junction held 4 bases outside the gene matches. CDR3 length equals 14 residues. In DNA, the CDR3 is TGTGCCAGTAGGAGACAGGGGACCACCGGGGAGCTGTTTTTT. It translates to CASRRQGTTGELFF. The complete variable domain, with remaining parts taken from reference TRBV19 and TRBJ2-2, reads DGGITQSPKYLFRKEGQNVTLSCEQNLNHDAMYWYRQDPGQGLRLIYYSQIVNDFQKGDIAEGYSVSREKKESFPLTVTSAQKNPTAFYLCASRRQGTTGELFFGEGSRLTVL.

This clone was counted once. This chain joins TRBV7-2 and TRBJ2-1; maybe TRBD2 (5 bases). This CDR3 is built from 16 residues. V was clipped by 5 bases and J by 0 bases, with 14 bases between them. Germline CDR1 is SGHTA and CDR2 is FQGNSA. The CDR3 DNA follows: TGTGCCAGCAGCCAGGACTTGGAAAGCTCCTACAATGAGCAGTTCTTC. This translates into CASSQDLESSYNEQFF.

The chain joins TRBV29-1 to TRBJ2-7; 7 nucleotides agree with TRBD1. CDR1 is SQVTM and CDR2 is ANQGSEA in the germline V gene. The CDR3 totals 15 residues. V shed 5 bases and J 2 bases; nucleotides not matched to a gene: 12. CDR3 bases: TGCAGCGTTTTTCTAGACCCGGGACAGACCTACGAGCAGTACTTC. Translation gives CSVFLDPGQTYEQYF.

This sequence joins TRBV7-2 and TRBJ2-1; 12 bases fit TRBD2. Germline loops: CDR1 SGHTA, CDR2 FQGNSA. This CDR3 comprises 17 residues. Unmatched junction bases numbered 6, after V lost 5 bases and J lost 1 base. Written as DNA, the CDR3 is TGTGCCAGCAGCCAGGGACTAGCGGGCGGTTCCTACAATGAGCAGTTCTTC. It codes for CASSQGLAGGSYNEQFF.

The rearrangement joins TRBV6-5 to TRBJ2-3, with TRBD2 as a possible D gene (5 bases). Looked up from germline, CDR1 is MNHEY and CDR2 is SVGAGI. The CDR3 consists of 14 residues. V was trimmed by 4 bases and J by 1 base, leaving 9 bases between them. The CDR3 here is CASSLAGGTDTQYF. The CDR3 DNA reads TGTGCCAGCAGTTTGGCCGGGGGCACAGATACGCAGTATTTT.

This clone turned up a few times. This rearrangement joins TRBV18 to TRBJ1-6; 8 bases are shared with TRBD1. The CDR3 spans 15 residues. The V segment lost 4 bases and the J segment 5 bases; nucleotides outside the gene matches: 4. Germline V gene lookup returns CDR1 KGHSH and CDR2 LQKENI. DNA for the CDR3: TGTGCCAGCTCACGATTGACAGGGGATAATTCACCCCTCCACTTT. This gives the protein CASSRLTGDNSPLHF. The variable domain in full, with the rest retrieved from reference TRBV18 and TRBJ1-6, is NAGVMQNPRHLVRRRGQEARLRCSPMKGHSHVYWYRQLPEEGLKFMVYLQKENIIDESGMPKERFSAEFPKEGPSILRIQQVVRGDSAAYFCASSRLTGDNSPLHFGNGTRLTVT.

The CDR3 nucleotides are TGTGCCAGCAGGGCTAGCCTCTCGGGGGACAATGAGCAGTTCTTC. Protein product: CASRASLSGDNEQFF. The V and J genes are TRBV25-1 and TRBJ2-1; possibly TRBD2 for D (6 bases). CDR1 MGHDK and CDR2 SYGVNS come from the germline V gene. The CDR3 extends over 15 amino acids. Between the trimmed V and J ends, which lost 6 bases and 5 bases, there was a span of 17 bases.

The V call is TRBV2, the J call TRBJ1-2; D is unresolved. The V and J ends lost 2 bases and 0 bases respectively, with 16 bases between them. Germline assignment: CDR1 SNHLY and CDR2 FYNNEI. The length of the CDR3 is 17 residues. The CDR3: CASSEYRTEASNYGYTF. The DNA for the CDR3 is TGTGCCAGCAGTGAATATAGGACGGAGGCGTCTAACTATGGCTACACCTTC. Variable domain in full (rest from reference TRBV2 and TRBJ1-2): EPEVTQTPSHQVTQMGQEVILRCVPISNHLYFYWYRQILGQKVEFLVSFYNNEISEKSEIFDDQFSVERPDGSNFTLKIRSTKLEDSAMYFCASSEYRTEASNYGYTFGSGTRLTVV.

This clone is medium-sized (0.01 to 0.1%) in the sample. The chain uses TRBV15 and TRBJ2-7, with TRBD2 matching 8 bases. The length of the CDR3 is 15 residues. Germline CDR1 reads LNHNV; CDR2 reads YYDKDF (reference sequence). Trimming took 4 bases from V and 3 from J; bases not matched to a gene: 8. CDR3 loop: CATSTERGTRYEQYF. CDR3 in DNA: TGTGCCACCAGCACGGAGCGGGGGACCCGCTACGAGCAGTACTTC.

The J gene is TRBJ2-7, the V gene TRBV4-3; 9 bases are shared with TRBD1. The CDR3 extends over 15 amino acids. Germline values: CDR1 LGHNA, CDR2 YSLEER. The V gene end was trimmed by 0 bases and the J gene end by 3 bases; junction bases not matched to a gene: 3. This chain's CDR3 is CASSQELGQGYEQYF. CDR3 coding DNA: TGCGCCAGCAGCCAAGAGTTGGGACAGGGCTACGAGCAGTACTTC.